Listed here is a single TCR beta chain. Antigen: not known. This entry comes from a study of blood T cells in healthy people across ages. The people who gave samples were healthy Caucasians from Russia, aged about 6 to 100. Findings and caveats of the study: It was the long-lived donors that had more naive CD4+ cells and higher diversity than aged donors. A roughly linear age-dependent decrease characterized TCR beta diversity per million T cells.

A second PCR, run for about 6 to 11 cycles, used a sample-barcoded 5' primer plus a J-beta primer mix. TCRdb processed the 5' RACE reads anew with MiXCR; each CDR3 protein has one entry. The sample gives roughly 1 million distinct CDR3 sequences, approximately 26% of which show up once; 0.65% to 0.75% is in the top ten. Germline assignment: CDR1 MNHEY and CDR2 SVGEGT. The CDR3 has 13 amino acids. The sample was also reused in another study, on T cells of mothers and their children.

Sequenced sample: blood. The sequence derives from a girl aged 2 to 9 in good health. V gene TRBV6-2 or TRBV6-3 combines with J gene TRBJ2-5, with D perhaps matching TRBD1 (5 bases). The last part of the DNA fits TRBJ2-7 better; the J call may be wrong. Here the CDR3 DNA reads TGTGCCAGCAGTTACGGGGCTGCGAACGAGCAGTACTTC. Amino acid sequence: CASSYGAANEQYF.